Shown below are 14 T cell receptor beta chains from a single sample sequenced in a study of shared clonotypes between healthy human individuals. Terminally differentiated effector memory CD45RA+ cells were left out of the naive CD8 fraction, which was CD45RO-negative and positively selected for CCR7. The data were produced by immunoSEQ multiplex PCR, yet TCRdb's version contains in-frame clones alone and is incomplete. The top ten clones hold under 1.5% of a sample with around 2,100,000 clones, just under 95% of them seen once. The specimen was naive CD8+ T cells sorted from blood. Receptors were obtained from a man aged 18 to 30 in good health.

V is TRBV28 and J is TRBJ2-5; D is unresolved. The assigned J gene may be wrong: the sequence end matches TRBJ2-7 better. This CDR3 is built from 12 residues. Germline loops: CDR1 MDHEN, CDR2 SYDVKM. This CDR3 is CASSLYNYEQYF. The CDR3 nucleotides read TGTGCCAGCAGTTTATACAACTACGAGCAGTACTTC.

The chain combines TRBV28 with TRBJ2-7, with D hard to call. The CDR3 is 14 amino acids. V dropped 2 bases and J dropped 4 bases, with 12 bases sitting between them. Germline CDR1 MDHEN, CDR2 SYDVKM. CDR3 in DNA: TGTGCCAGCAGTTTAAGCTTCTTTACTTACGAGCAGTACTTC. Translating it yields CASSLSFFTYEQYF.

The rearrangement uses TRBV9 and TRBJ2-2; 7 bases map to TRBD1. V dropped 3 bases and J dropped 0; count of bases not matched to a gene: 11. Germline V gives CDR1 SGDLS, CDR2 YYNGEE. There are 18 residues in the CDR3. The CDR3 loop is CASSAQTRGQPNTGELFF. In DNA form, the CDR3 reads TGTGCCAGCAGCGCACAAACCAGGGGACAGCCGAACACCGGGGAGCTGTTTTTT.

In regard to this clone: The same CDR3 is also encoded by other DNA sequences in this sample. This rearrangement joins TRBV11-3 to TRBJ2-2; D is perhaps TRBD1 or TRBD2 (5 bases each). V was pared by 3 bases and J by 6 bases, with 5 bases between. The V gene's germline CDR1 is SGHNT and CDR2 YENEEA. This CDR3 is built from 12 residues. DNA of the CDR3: TGTGCCAGCAGCTTGGGACCCGGGGAGCTGTTTTTT. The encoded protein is CASSLGPGELFF. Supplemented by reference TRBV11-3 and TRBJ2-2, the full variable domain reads EAGVVQSPRYKIIEKKQPVAFWCNPISGHNTLYWYLQNLGQGPELLIRYENEEAVDDSQLPKDRFSAERLKGVDSTLKIQPAELGDSAVYLCASSLGPGELFFGEGSRLTVL.

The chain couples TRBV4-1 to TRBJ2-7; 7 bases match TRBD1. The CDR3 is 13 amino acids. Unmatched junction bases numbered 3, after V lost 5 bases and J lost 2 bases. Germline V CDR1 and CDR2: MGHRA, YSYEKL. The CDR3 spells CASSAGGTYEQYF. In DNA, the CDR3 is TGCGCCAGCAGCGCAGGGGGAACCTACGAGCAGTACTTC.

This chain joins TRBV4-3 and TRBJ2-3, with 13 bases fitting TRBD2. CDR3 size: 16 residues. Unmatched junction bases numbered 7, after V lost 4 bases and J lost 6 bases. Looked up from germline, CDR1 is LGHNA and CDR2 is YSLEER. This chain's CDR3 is CASSPSGTSGMDTQYF. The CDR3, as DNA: TGCGCCAGCAGCCCGTCCGGGACTAGCGGGATGGATACGCAGTATTTT.

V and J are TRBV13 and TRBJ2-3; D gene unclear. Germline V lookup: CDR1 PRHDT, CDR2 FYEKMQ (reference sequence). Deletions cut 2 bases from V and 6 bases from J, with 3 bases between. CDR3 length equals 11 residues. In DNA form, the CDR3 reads TGTGCCAGCAGCTTATTGGATACGCAGTATTTT. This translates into CASSLLDTQYF.

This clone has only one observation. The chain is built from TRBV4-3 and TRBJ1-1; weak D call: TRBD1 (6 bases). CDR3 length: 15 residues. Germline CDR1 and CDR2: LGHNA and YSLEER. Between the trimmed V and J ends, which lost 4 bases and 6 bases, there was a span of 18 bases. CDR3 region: CASSPTSDRHSEAFF. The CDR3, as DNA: TGCGCCAGCAGCCCCACGAGCGACAGGCACTCTGAAGCTTTCTTT.

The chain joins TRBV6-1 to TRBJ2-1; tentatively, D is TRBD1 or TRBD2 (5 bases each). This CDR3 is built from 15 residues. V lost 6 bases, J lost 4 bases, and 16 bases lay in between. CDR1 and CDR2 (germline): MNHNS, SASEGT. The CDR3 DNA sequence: TGTGCCAGCAGAGACCGGGACCCTGAGTACAATGAGCAGTTCTTC. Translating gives CASRDRDPEYNEQFF.

CDR3 coding DNA: TGTGCCAGTAGTGAAGGGTTGATCACTGAAGCTTTCTTT. This sequence encodes CASSEGLITEAFF. The rearrangement links TRBV19 to TRBJ1-1, with D unclear. Germline V lookup: CDR1 LNHDA, CDR2 SQIVND (reference sequence). This CDR3 contains 13 residues. The V end lost 5 bases, the J end lost 4 bases, and 11 bases lay between the germline ends.

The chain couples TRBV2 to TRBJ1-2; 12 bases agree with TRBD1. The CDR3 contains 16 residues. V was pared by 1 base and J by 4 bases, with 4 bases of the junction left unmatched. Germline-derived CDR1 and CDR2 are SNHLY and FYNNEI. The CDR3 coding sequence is TGTGCCAGCAGTGAAGAGGGGACAGGGGGCAGCTATGGCTACACCTTC. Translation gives CASSEEGTGGSYGYTF.

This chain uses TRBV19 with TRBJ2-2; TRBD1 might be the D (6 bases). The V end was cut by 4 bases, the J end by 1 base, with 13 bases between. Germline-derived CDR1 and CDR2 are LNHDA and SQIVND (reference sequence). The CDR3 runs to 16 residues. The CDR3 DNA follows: TGTGCCAGTAGTACTCAATTGGACAGGAACACCGGGGAGCTGTTTTTT. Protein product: CASSTQLDRNTGELFF.

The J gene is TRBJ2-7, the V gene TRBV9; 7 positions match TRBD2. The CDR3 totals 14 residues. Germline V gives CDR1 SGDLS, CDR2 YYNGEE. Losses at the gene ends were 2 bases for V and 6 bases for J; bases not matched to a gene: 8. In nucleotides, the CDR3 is TGTGCCAGCAGCGTCCTCGAGGGAGGGAGCGAGCAGTACTTC. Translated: CASSVLEGGSEQYF. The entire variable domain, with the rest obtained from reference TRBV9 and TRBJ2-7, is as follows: DSGVTQTPKHLITATGQRVTLRCSPRSGDLSVYWYQQSLDQGLQFLIQYYNGEERAKGNILERFSAQQFPDLHSELNLSSLELGDSALYFCASSVLEGGSEQYFGPGTRLTVT.

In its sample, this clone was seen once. The CDR3 region is CASSMGSNTGELFF. CDR3 in DNA: TGTGCCAGTAGTATGGGTTCCAACACCGGGGAGCTGTTTTTT. The V and J genes are TRBV19 and TRBJ2-2; D call uncertain. This CDR3 has 14 amino acids. V was trimmed by 3 bases and J by 2 bases, leaving 7 bases between them. Germline CDR1 is LNHDA and CDR2 is SQIVND (reference sequence).